A selection of T cell receptor beta chains follows, all from one sample in a study of T cell responses to AZD1222 COVID-19 vaccine. Sequenced by immunoSEQ multiplex PCR; TCRdb stores in-frame clones only, minus some. This sample yields under 150,000 clones, of which 85% to 90% are seen a single time; approximately 3.5% belongs to the top ten. Material: peripheral blood, obtained on day 0 of AZD1222 vaccination. These receptors were obtained from an adult in good health. The CDR3 runs from the conserved cysteine through the conserved F or W. The D gene is left open where the match is weak. Where a row states a size, it is once, few, many or the class of an expanded clone; other rows omit it.

j_gene: TRBJ1-1; len: 13; v_gene: TRBV21-1; abundance: .; d_gene: .; CDR3nt: TGTGCCAGCACTGGACAGTTGAACACTGAAGCTTTCTTT; CDR3aa: CASTGQLNTEAFF
j_gene: TRBJ1-3; len: 14; v_gene: TRBV5-6; abundance: once; d_gene: .; CDR3nt: TGTGCCAGCATCCTCGGGGGATCTGGAAACACCATATATTTT; CDR3aa: CASILGGSGNTIYF
j_gene: TRBJ1-1; len: 12; v_gene: TRBV11-2; abundance: .; d_gene: .; CDR3nt: TGTGCCAGCAGTGAGAGGGGCACTGAAGCTTTCTTT; CDR3aa: CASSERGTEAFF
j_gene: TRBJ1-6; len: 15; v_gene: TRBV4-3; abundance: .; d_gene: .; CDR3nt: TGCGCCAGCAGCCAGGGGGGAGGGGTTAATTCACCCCTCCACTTT; CDR3aa: CASSQGGGVNSPLHF
j_gene: TRBJ1-1; len: 14; v_gene: TRBV7-6; abundance: once; d_gene: TRBD1; CDR3nt: TGTGCCAGCAGCTTAGCCAGGGGGCGGACTGAAGCTTTCTTT; CDR3aa: CASSLARGRTEAFF
j_gene: TRBJ2-3; len: 16; v_gene: TRBV6-2/TRBV6-3; abundance: .; d_gene: TRBD1; CDR3nt: TGTGCCAGCAGCAAGGACAGGGGGCGTGAAATAGATACGCAGTATTTT; CDR3aa: CASSKDRGREIDTQYF
j_gene: TRBJ2-1; len: 16; v_gene: TRBV6-5; abundance: .; d_gene: TRBD2; CDR3nt: TGTGCCAGCAGTTCCGGGACTAGCGGGGGGGCCCGCGAGCAGTTCTTC; CDR3aa: CASSSGTSGGAREQFF
j_gene: TRBJ1-1; len: 13; v_gene: TRBV7-9; abundance: .; d_gene: .; CDR3nt: TGTGCCAGCAGCGCACAGGGACACACTGAAGCTTTCTTT; CDR3aa: CASSAQGHTEAFF
j_gene: TRBJ2-7; len: 14; v_gene: TRBV19; abundance: .; d_gene: TRBD1; CDR3nt: TGTGCCAGTAGTTCGGGACAGGTCCTCTACGAGCAGTACTTC; CDR3aa: CASSSGQVLYEQYF
j_gene: TRBJ2-1; len: 15; v_gene: TRBV5-1; abundance: .; d_gene: .; CDR3nt: TGCGCCAGCAGCTTGGAAGTTAGCTCCTACAATGAGCAGTTCTTC; CDR3aa: CASSLEVSSYNEQFF
j_gene: TRBJ1-4; len: 14; v_gene: TRBV6-5; abundance: .; d_gene: .; CDR3nt: TGTGCCAGCAGTTACGGGCAGGGTAATGAAAAACTGTTTTTT; CDR3aa: CASSYGQGNEKLFF
j_gene: TRBJ2-7; len: 16; v_gene: TRBV19; abundance: .; d_gene: .; CDR3nt: TGTGCCAGTCTCGGGTGGGGCTCCCTGAGCTCCTACGAGCAGTACTTC; CDR3aa: CASLGWGSLSSYEQYF
j_gene: TRBJ2-5; len: 15; v_gene: TRBV6-5; abundance: once; d_gene: TRBD2; CDR3nt: TGTGCCAGCAGTTATTTAGGACTAGCACAAGAGACCCAGTACTTC; CDR3aa: CASSYLGLAQETQYF
j_gene: TRBJ2-1; len: 16; v_gene: TRBV2; abundance: .; d_gene: TRBD2; CDR3nt: TGTGCCAGCAGTGGAGTTCTAGCGGGGGGCCCCTATGAGCAGTTCTTC; CDR3aa: CASSGVLAGGPYEQFF
j_gene: TRBJ1-2; len: 16; v_gene: TRBV6-5; abundance: .; d_gene: TRBD1; CDR3nt: TGTGCCAGCAGTTACTCAGGGGCAGGGGGCGTAGATGGCTACACCTTC; CDR3aa: CASSYSGAGGVDGYTF
j_gene: TRBJ1-1; len: 13; v_gene: TRBV7-9; abundance: .; d_gene: .; CDR3nt: TGTGCCAGCAGCTCCGCCCCGGGCACTGAAGCTTTCTTT; CDR3aa: CASSSAPGTEAFF
j_gene: TRBJ1-6; len: 15; v_gene: TRBV10-3; abundance: .; d_gene: TRBD1; CDR3nt: TGTGCCATCAGTGAGTACACAGGGGGTGGATCACCCCTCCACTTT; CDR3aa: CAISEYTGGGSPLHF